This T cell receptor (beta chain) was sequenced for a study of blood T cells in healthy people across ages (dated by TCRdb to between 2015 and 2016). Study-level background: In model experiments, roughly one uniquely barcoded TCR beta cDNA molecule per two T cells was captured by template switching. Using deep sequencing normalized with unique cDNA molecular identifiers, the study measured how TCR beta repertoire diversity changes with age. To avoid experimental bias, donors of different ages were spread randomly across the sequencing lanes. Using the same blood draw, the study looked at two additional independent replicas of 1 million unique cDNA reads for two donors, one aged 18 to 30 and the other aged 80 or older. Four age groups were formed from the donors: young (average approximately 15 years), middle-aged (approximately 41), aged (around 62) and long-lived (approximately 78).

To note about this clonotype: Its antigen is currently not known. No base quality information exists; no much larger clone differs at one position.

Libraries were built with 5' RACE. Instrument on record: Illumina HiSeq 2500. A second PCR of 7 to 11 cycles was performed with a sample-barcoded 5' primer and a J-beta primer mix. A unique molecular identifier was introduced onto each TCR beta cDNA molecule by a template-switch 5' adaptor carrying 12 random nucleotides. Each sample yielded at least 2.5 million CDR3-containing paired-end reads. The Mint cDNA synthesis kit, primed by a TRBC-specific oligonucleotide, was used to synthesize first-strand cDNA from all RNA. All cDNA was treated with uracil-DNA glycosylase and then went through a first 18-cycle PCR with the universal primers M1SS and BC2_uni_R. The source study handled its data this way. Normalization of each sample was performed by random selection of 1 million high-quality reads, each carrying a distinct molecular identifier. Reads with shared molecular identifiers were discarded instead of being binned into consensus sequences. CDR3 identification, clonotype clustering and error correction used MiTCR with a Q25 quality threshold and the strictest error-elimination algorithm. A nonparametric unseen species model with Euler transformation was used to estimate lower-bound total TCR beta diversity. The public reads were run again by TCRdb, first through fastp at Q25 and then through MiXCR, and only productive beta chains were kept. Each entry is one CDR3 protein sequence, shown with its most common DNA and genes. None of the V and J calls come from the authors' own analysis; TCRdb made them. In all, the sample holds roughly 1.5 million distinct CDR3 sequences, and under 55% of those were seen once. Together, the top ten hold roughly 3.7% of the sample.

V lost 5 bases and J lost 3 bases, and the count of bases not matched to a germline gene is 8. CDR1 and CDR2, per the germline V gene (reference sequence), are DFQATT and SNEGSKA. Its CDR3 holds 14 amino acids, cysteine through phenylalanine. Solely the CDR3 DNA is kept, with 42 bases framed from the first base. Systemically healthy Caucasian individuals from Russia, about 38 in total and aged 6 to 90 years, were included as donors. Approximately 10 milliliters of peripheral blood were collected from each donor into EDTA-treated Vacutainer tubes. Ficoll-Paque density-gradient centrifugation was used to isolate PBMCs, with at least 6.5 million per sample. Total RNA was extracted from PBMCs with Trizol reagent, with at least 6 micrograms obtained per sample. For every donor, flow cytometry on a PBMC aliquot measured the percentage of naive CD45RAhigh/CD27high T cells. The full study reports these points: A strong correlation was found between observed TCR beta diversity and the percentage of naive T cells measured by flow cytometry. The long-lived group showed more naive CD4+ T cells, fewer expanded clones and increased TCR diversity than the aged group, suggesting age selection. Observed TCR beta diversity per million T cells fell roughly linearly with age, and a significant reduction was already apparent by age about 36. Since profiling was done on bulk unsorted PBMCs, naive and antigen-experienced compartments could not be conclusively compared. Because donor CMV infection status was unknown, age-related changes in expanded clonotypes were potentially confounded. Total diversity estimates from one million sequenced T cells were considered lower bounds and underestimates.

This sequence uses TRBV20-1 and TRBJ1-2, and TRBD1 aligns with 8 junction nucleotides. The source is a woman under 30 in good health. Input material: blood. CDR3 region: CSAQGAGWHYGYTF. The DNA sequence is TGCAGTGCTCAGGGGGCCGGATGGCACTATGGCTACACCTTC.